The rows below give T cell receptor beta chains drawn from one sample of a study of cytomegalovirus exposure and HLA in healthy donors. Assay: immunoSEQ multiplex PCR; the TCRdb copy retains only in-frame clones and omits some. The table has about 170,000 clones, approximately 86% seen once. Material for sequencing was PBMCs. These receptors were taken from a man in his late teens or twenties in good health and CMV-seropositive. Each CDR3 is given with its conserved first and last residue. A D gene is named only where the DNA matches it firmly. Some rows mark clone size as missing; the rest say once, few, many or name a class of expanded clone.

TRBV27	once	13	.	TRBJ2-1	TGTGCCAGCTCTCGACAGAGCTACAATGAGCAGTTCTTC	CASSRQSYNEQFF
TRBV7-9	.	14	.	TRBJ1-5	TGTGCCAGCAGCTCCGGGAAGGGCAATCAGCCCCAGCATTTT	CASSSGKGNQPQHF
TRBV7-2	.	15	TRBD2	TRBJ2-1	TGTGCCAGCAGCTTAGTGGGGACTAGTATAAATGAGCAGTTCTTC	CASSLVGTSINEQFF
TRBV4-3	.	15	.	TRBJ2-7	TGCGCCAGCAGCCAAGATTACGACAGCCGCTACGAGCAGTACTTC	CASSQDYDSRYEQYF
TRBV4-3	.	14	TRBD2	TRBJ2-3	TGCGCCAGCAGCCAAAGCCTAGCGGGCGGGACGCAGTATTTT	CASSQSLAGGTQYF
TRBV10-3	.	14	.	TRBJ1-5	TGTGCCATCAGTGAGACGGGGGGGGATCAGCCCCAGCATTTT	CAISETGGDQPQHF
TRBV19	.	15	.	TRBJ2-3	TGTGCCAGTAGTATGGGGAGACTAAACACAGATACGCAGTATTTT	CASSMGRLNTDTQYF
TRBV9	.	14	TRBD2	TRBJ2-3	TGTGCCAGCAGCGAGGGACTAGCGGAAGATACGCAGTATTTT	CASSEGLAEDTQYF
TRBV7-8	.	13	.	TRBJ1-2	TGTGCCAGCAGCTTAGGACAGACTTATGGCTACACCTTC	CASSLGQTYGYTF
TRBV25-1	.	13	TRBD2	TRBJ2-7	TGTGCCAGCAGTTGGGGGGGACTCTACGAGCAGTACTTC	CASSWGGLYEQYF
TRBV6-5	.	15	.	TRBJ2-2	TGTGCCAGCAGTTACGGGACTCCGAACACCGGGGAGCTGTTTTTT	CASSYGTPNTGELFF
TRBV7-2	.	15	TRBD2	TRBJ2-1	TGTGCCAGCAGCCGCCTAGCGGGGAGATACAATGAGCAGTTCTTC	CASSRLAGRYNEQFF
TRBV5-8	.	13	.	TRBJ1-5	TGTGCCAGCACCCCCCGGCGGGATCAGCCCCAGCATTTT	CASTPRRDQPQHF
TRBV7-2	few	13	.	TRBJ2-7	TGTGCCAGCAGCTGGGGAGGTTCCTACGAGCAGTACTTC	CASSWGGSYEQYF
TRBV7-2	.	14	.	TRBJ2-7	TGTGCCAGCAGCTTATTTCCAGGGGCCTACGAGCAGTACTTC	CASSLFPGAYEQYF
TRBV4-3	.	13	.	TRBJ1-2	TGCGCCAGCAGCCAAGACAGAAACTATGGCTACACCTTC	CASSQDRNYGYTF
TRBV9	.	16	TRBD2	TRBJ2-3	TGTGCCAGCAGCCCCACTAGCGGGAGAGGGTCAGATACGCAGTATTTT	CASSPTSGRGSDTQYF
TRBV30	.	13	TRBD1	TRBJ2-7	TGTGCCTGGTCGACCGGGACAGGCTACGAGCAGTACTTC	CAWSTGTGYEQYF
TRBV18	few	16	TRBD1	TRBJ1-6	TGTGCCAGCTCAAGGACAGGGCGGCGAGATAATTCACCCCTCCACTTT	CASSRTGRRDNSPLHF
TRBV21-1	.	10	.	TRBJ2-7	TGTGCCAGCAACGGCGGGAGGGCCCTCTTC	CASNGGRALF
TRBV12-5	.	17	.	TRBJ1-2	TGTGCTAGTGGTTTGGTACTGGGGGGGGACTCTTACTATGGCTACACCTTC	CASGLVLGGDSYYGYTF
TRBV9	.	16	TRBD2	TRBJ2-1	TGTGCCAGCAGCCCCTGGACTAGCGGGGGGGAAAATGAGCAGTTCTTC	CASSPWTSGGENEQFF
TRBV5-1	.	12	.	TRBJ2-5	TGCGCCAGCAGCTTGGCCATGGAGACCCAGTACTTC	CASSLAMETQYF
TRBV28	.	14	.	TRBJ2-5	TGTGCCAGCAGTTCATCAGGGGCCGAAGAGACCCAGTACTTC	CASSSSGAEETQYF
TRBV28	.	21	TRBD2	TRBJ2-7	TGTGCCAGCAGCTCACGCCGTGTGATCGGTTCTAGCGGGAGACCCTACTACGAGCAGTACTTC	CASSSRRVIGSSGRPYYEQYF
TRBV5-3	few	16	.	TRBJ1-1	TGTGCCAGAAGCTCCCCGGGGGAGAGGGGCGACACTGAAGCTTTCTTT	CARSSPGERGDTEAFF
TRBV11-1	.	17	.	TRBJ1-4	TGTGCCAGCAGGAAGGGAGTTTTGCGGATAGAGAATGAAAAACTGTTTTTT	CASRKGVLRIENEKLFF
TRBV7-8	.	17	.	TRBJ1-1	TGTGCCAGCAGCCGTCGGAGGGCGGCAGCGACAGACACTGAAGCTTTCTTT	CASSRRRAAATDTEAFF
TRBV7-2	.	13	.	TRBJ1-5	TGTGCCAGCAGCTTAAGGGGAGGGCAGCCCCAGCATTTT	CASSLRGGQPQHF
TRBV4-3	.	16	.	TRBJ2-1	TGCGCCAGCAGCCAAACTCTAGCCTTCTCCTACAATGAGCAGTTCTTC	CASSQTLAFSYNEQFF
TRBV27	.	14	TRBD2	TRBJ2-5	TGTGCCAGCAGTCAAGGACTAGCGGGAGTGACCCAGTACTTC	CASSQGLAGVTQYF
TRBV6-6	.	15	.	TRBJ1-1	TGTGCCAGCAGTTACTCGACAGAGATGAACACTGAAGCTTTCTTT	CASSYSTEMNTEAFF
TRBV19	.	17	.	TRBJ1-5	TGTGCCAGTGGGGCGGGACCCTCGACATTACGGAATCAGCCCCAGCATTTT	CASGAGPSTLRNQPQHF
TRBV6-1	.	17	TRBD2	TRBJ2-7	TGTGCCAGCAGTGAAGCACTATCTAGCGGGGGGTTCCAACCCCGGTACTTC	CASSEALSSGGFQPRYF
TRBV7-9	.	15	TRBD2	TRBJ2-4	TGTGCCAGCAGCGACCCGCTAGCGGTCAAAAACATTCAGTACTTC	CASSDPLAVKNIQYF
TRBV7-9	.	15	TRBD1	TRBJ2-3	TGTGCCAGCAGCTCCTGGGACAGGGGCGCAGATACGCAGTATTTT	CASSSWDRGADTQYF
TRBV19	.	13	.	TRBJ2-1	TGTGCCAGTAGTATAGACGAGGAGTATGAGCAGTTCTTC	CASSIDEEYEQFF